A selection of T cell receptor beta chains follows, all from one sample in a study of cytomegalovirus exposure and HLA in healthy donors. TCRdb's table, derived via immunoSEQ multiplex PCR, lists solely in-frame clones and lacks some. The sample lists some 110,000 clones, roughly nine tenths occurring once. Specimen: PBMCs. The receptor source for this set is a man aged 18 to 30 in good health and CMV-seropositive. Each CDR3 is given without its conserved first and last residue. Fields, in order: V gene, CDR3 length, CDR3 protein.

TRBV7-2,13,ASSPQWTVSYGYT
TRBV18,14,ASSVDSSSYNSPLH
TRBV6-1,13,ASSEAERGGNEQF
TRBV4-1,12,ASSRYGVTGELF
TRBV27,11,ASWDRGGSPLH
TRBV7-2,12,ASSLGTGGNTIY
TRBV4-1,14,ASSQVSGPRNQPQH
TRBV28,10,AVLGGDTEAF
TRBV7-9,13,ASSKLAGGGETQY
TRBV29-1,11,SVELQAGYGYT
TRBV10-3,14,AISGLAVTGTGELF
TRBV25-1,13,ASSERVGGGGGYT
TRBV5-6,11,ASSLKSGDTQY
TRBV29-1,13,SVAPGLPPYNEQF
TRBV4-1,15,ASSHPMGANSGNTIY
TRBV9,15,ASSVEDPLYSTDTQY
TRBV5-1,15,ASSLGAGLAGGNEQF
TRBV10-1,11,ASTGGGGEKLF
TRBV25-1,13,ASSISRDNRMGYT
TRBV19,10,ASSIGEPPQH
TRBV11-2,11,ASSPTGNYGYT
TRBV5-1,13,ASSSGVRGADGYT
TRBV5-1,14,ASSLPPGPRSGELF
TRBV4-2,13,ASSQDRAGYYEQY
TRBV27,14,ASSLLTGTGANVLT
TRBV4-2,11,ASSQGTTDTQY
TRBV5-1,12,ASSLGAGLDEQY
TRBV7-8,14,ASSLEPRDGSYEQY
TRBV7-8,14,ASSSTRTDKLNEQF
TRBV10-2,16,ASRQSYPDRGSNQPQH
TRBV2,11,ASRKGPTTTLH
TRBV2,14,ASRPPLAGNQETQY
TRBV5-6,13,ASSLVGGAPYEQY
TRBV6-6,12,ASGPAGGSDTQY
TRBV5-4,13,ASSPRGGGRETQY
TRBV2,11,ASSKVRADTQY
TRBV5-1,12,ASRSDSPNTEAF
TRBV25-1,16,ASSELLERGGTNEKLF
TRBV5-1,14,ASSLGPGTEFTEAF
TRBV27,11,ASSLSAGAEQY
TRBV28,14,ASSFHPGGMAGKLF
TRBV7-2,13,ASSLVSGGNYGYT
TRBV7-9,11,ASSPPGGWEQY
TRBV6-5,12,ASRPTGGPSPLH
TRBV11-2,12,ASSPPDRVHTIY
TRBV7-9,14,ASSLTHSGSTDTQY
TRBV5-1,11,ASSLGPGNEQY
TRBV6-1,12,ASTGAGGWYGYT
TRBV11-2,15,ASSLSPHGQVSSPLH